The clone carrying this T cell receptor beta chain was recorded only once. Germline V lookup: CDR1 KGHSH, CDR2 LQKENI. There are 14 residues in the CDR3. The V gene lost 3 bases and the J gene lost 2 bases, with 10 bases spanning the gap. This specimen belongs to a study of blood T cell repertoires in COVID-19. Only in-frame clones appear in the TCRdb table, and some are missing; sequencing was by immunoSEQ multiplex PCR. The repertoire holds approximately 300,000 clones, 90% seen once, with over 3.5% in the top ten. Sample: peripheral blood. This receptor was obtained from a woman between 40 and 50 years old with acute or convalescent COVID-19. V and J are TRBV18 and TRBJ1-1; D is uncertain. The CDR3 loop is CASSPFEGNTEAFF. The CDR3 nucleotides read TGTGCCAGCTCACCGTTCGAGGGAAACACTGAAGCTTTCTTT.